Each of the 19 T cell receptor beta chains below was sequenced from the same sample in a study of OX40 agonist ivuxolimab in advanced cancers. The table came from immunoSEQ multiplex PCR; TCRdb's copy has only in-frame clones and leaves some out. This sample yields around 64,000 clones, of which about 85% are seen a single time; about 1.3% belongs to the top ten. This material consisted of CD4+ or CD8+ T cells sorted from blood, taken in a trial of the OX40 agonist ivuxolimab. These receptors originate from an adult with an advanced solid tumor such as melanoma, head and neck, liver or kidney cancer.

The rearrangement links TRBV7-2 to TRBJ2-7, with 8 bases lining up with TRBD1. The V gene end was trimmed by 4 bases and the J gene end by 7 bases; junction bases not matched to a gene: 15. The CDR3 has 16 residues. Germline CDR1 and CDR2: SGHTA and FQGNSA. CDR3 loop: CASSYDGVTGAREQYF. CDR3 sequence (DNA): TGTGCCAGCAGCTACGACGGTGTGACAGGGGCAAGGGAGCAGTACTTC.

V gene TRBV6-6 combines with J gene TRBJ1-1, with 9 bases aligning to TRBD1. Germline V gene sequence: CDR1 MNHNY, CDR2 SVGAGI (reference sequence). This CDR3 has 15 residues. V lost 5 bases and J lost 6; bases outside the gene matches: 10. In DNA, the CDR3 is TGTGCCAGCAGTGACCGGGGGACAGGGAAATCTGAAGCTTTCTTT. Amino acid sequence: CASSDRGTGKSEAFF.

This chain uses TRBV14 with TRBJ1-6; a possible D gene is TRBD1 (6 bases). CDR3 length: 15 residues. Germline V gives CDR1 SGHDN, CDR2 FVKESK. V shed 1 base and J shed 10 bases, with 14 bases lying between them. The CDR3 DNA is TGTGCCAGCAGCCAAGGGGCCAGGGGAGGGTCACCCCTCCACTTT. Protein sequence: CASSQGARGGSPLHF.

The chain is built from TRBV2 and TRBJ1-1; 9 positions agree with TRBD1. This CDR3 region has 14 residues. Germline V gene data show CDR1 as SNHLY and CDR2 as FYNNEI. J was trimmed by 5 bases and V by 6 bases; bases with no gene match: 7. As DNA, the CDR3 is TGTGCCAGCAGCCCAGGACAGGGGAAAACTGAAGCTTTCTTT. Its translation is CASSPGQGKTEAFF. The whole variable domain, filled in from reference TRBV2 and TRBJ1-1, reads EPEVTQTPSHQVTQMGQEVILRCVPISNHLYFYWYRQILGQKVEFLVSFYNNEISEKSEIFDDQFSVERPDGSNFTLKIRSTKLEDSAMYFCASSPGQGKTEAFFGQGTRLTVV.

This clone has just a few counts. V and J are TRBV2 and TRBJ2-7, with 7 bases that match TRBD1. Germline V gene lookup returns CDR1 SNHLY and CDR2 FYNNEI. V lost 5 bases and J lost 5; bases outside the gene matches: 9. There are 14 residues in the CDR3. The CDR3 sequence is CASSSQGLRHEQYF. Written as DNA, the CDR3 is TGTGCCAGCAGTTCACAGGGGTTACGGCACGAGCAGTACTTC.

The chain couples TRBV5-5 to TRBJ2-5; TRBD1 agrees at 7 bases. CDR1 is SGHKS, CDR2 YYEKEE, per germline (reference sequence). This CDR3 is built from 14 residues. The V gene end was trimmed by 0 bases and the J gene end by 4 bases; junction bases not matched to a gene: 3. CDR3 protein: CASSLDRGRETQYF. The CDR3 bases are TGTGCCAGCAGCTTGGACAGGGGACGAGAGACCCAGTACTTC.

The V and J genes are TRBV28 and TRBJ2-5, with 10 positions matching TRBD1. CDR1 MDHEN and CDR2 SYDVKM come from the germline V gene. This CDR3 contains 16 residues. V was clipped by 3 bases and J by 3 bases; unmatched bases: 7. The CDR3 reads CASSFVGTGEEETQYF. CDR3 nucleotides: TGTGCCAGCAGTTTTGTCGGGACAGGGGAGGAAGAGACCCAGTACTTC.

The gene calls are TRBV9 and TRBJ2-7; 9 bases are shared with TRBD1. Trimming at V came to 0 bases and at J to 7 bases, leaving 11 bases not matched to a gene. The CDR3 is made up of 16 amino acids. Looked up from germline, CDR1 is SGDLS and CDR2 is YYNGEE. The CDR3 nucleotides are TGTGCCAGCAGCGTAGGAGACAGGGGGGGCTTTACGGAGCAGTACTTC. The encoded protein is CASSVGDRGGFTEQYF.

V is TRBV5-1 and J is TRBJ1-1; TRBD1 might be the D (6 bases). Germline values: CDR1 SGHRS, CDR2 YFSETQ. The CDR3 runs 14 residues. V lost 6 bases, J lost 5 bases, and 17 bases lay in between. CDR3 sequence: CASNHIYRETEAFF. CDR3 DNA sequence: TGCGCCAGCAACCACATCTACAGGGAGACTGAAGCTTTCTTT.

The chain is built from TRBV2 and TRBJ1-5, with D tentatively TRBD1 (6 bases). The V gene's germline CDR1 is SNHLY and CDR2 FYNNEI. Between the trimmed V and J ends, which lost 7 bases and 4 bases, there was a span of 17 bases. The length of the CDR3 is 15 residues. CDR3 sequence (DNA): TGTGCCAGCACGGGGGACACACTCCTAAATCAGCCCCAGCATTTT. Its protein product is CASTGDTLLNQPQHF.

The J gene is TRBJ2-5, the V gene TRBV28; TRBD1 matches 8 bases. The ends lost 6 bases at V and 5 bases at J; junction bases unmatched: 5. The germline V gene has CDR1 MDHEN and CDR2 SYDVKM. This CDR3 has 13 amino acids. The CDR3 sequence is CASRGQGRETQYF. The CDR3 DNA reads as TGTGCCAGCAGAGGACAGGGTCGGGAGACCCAGTACTTC.

Concerning this clone itself: The same CDR3 can be traced to other DNA sequences in this sample. CDR3 sequence: CASSDRPSGANVLTF. As DNA, the CDR3 is TGTGCCAGTAGCGACAGGCCCTCTGGGGCCAACGTCCTGACTTTC. The chain uses TRBV19 and TRBJ2-6; a weak D match, TRBD1 (6 bases). The germline V gene has CDR1 LNHDA and CDR2 SQIVND (reference sequence). Trimming removed 6 bases at V and 0 bases at J, with 9 bases between. CDR3 length: 15 residues.

This chain connects TRBV5-8 to TRBJ2-1, with D possibly being TRBD2 (5 bases). V shed 4 bases and J shed 11 bases, with 22 bases lying between them. The CDR3 has 15 residues. The germline V gene encodes CDR1 SGHTS and CDR2 YDEGEE. The chain's CDR3 is CASSPSGVSDSKQFF. CDR3 coding DNA: TGTGCCAGCAGCCCCTCCGGGGTGTCCGATTCGAAGCAGTTCTTC.

The rearrangement joins TRBV6-4 to TRBJ1-1; possibly TRBD1 for D (5 bases). The CDR3 loop spans 14 amino acids. The V end was cut by 7 bases, the J end by 5 bases, with 17 bases between. CDR1 is MRHNA, CDR2 SNTAGT, per germline. CDR3: CASTKTQGSTEAFF. The DNA of the CDR3 is TGTGCCAGCACCAAAACTCAGGGTTCTACTGAAGCTTTCTTT.

V usage is TRBV4-3 and J usage is TRBJ2-5; TRBD1 aligns across 9 bases. Germline-derived CDR1 and CDR2 are LGHNA and YSLEER. This CDR3 region has 15 residues. The V segment lost 3 bases and the J segment 5 bases; nucleotides outside the gene matches: 7. CDR3 protein: CASSHLAGTGETQYF. The DNA for the CDR3 is TGCGCCAGCAGCCACCTCGCGGGGACAGGGGAGACCCAGTACTTC.

V gene TRBV7-9 combines with J gene TRBJ2-1, with TRBD2 matching over 12 bases. The CDR3 is 16 residues long. Unmatched junction bases numbered 5, after V lost 4 bases and J lost 4 bases. Per the germline V gene, CDR1 is SEHNR and CDR2 is FQNEAQ (reference sequence). CDR3 loop: CASSSASGRVYNEQFF. Here the CDR3 DNA reads TGTGCCAGCAGCTCCGCTAGCGGGAGGGTATACAATGAGCAGTTCTTC.

The CDR3 region is CASSLAGGQGAETQYF. The DNA for the CDR3 is TGTGCCAGCAGCTTAGCGGGGGGACAGGGGGCCGAGACCCAGTACTTC. The rearrangement uses TRBV11-2 and TRBJ2-5; 12 positions agree with TRBD1. V lost 1 base, J lost 5 bases, and 5 bases stayed unmatched. The CDR3 sequence is 16 residues long. Germline values: CDR1 SGHAT, CDR2 FQNNGV.

The chain uses TRBV11-2 and TRBJ1-4; 7 nucleotides line up with TRBD1. The CDR3 has 13 residues. Germline V gene sequence: CDR1 SGHAT, CDR2 FQNNGV. Trimming removed 5 bases from V and 5 bases from J; junction bases left unmatched: 2. CDR3 protein: CASSRDRNEKLFF. The CDR3 DNA is TGTGCCAGCAGCCGGGACAGAAATGAAAAACTGTTTTTT.

This clone appeared a single time. This chain joins TRBV7-2 and TRBJ1-5, with D possibly TRBD1 on 6 matching bases. Looked up from germline, CDR1 is SGHTA and CDR2 is FQGNSA. The V and J ends lost 4 bases and 5 bases respectively, with 12 bases between them. The CDR3 consists of 14 residues. The chain's CDR3 is CASSYRDTYQPQHF. The CDR3 DNA sequence: TGTGCCAGCAGCTATCGGGACACATATCAGCCCCAGCATTTT.